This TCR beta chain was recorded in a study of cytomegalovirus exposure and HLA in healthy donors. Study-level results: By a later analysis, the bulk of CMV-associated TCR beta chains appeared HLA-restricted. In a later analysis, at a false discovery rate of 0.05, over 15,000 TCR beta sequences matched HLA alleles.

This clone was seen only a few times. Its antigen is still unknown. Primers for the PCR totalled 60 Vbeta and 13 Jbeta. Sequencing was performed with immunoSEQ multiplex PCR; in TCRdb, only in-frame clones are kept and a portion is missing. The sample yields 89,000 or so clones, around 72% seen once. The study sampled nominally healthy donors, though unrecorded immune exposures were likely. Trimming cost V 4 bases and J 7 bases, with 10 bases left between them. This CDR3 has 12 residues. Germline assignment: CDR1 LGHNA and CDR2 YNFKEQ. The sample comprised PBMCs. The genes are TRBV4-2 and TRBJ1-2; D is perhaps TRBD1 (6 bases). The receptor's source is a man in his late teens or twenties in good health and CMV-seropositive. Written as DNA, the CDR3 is TGTGCCAGCAGCCTGAGACAGGTTGGCTACACCTTC. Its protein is CASSLRQVGYTF.